This TCR beta chain was found in a study of blood T cell repertoires in COVID-19. V dropped 3 bases and J dropped 4 bases, with 17 bases sitting between them. Germline CDR1 reads MDHEN; CDR2 reads SYDVKM. This CDR3 is 16 amino acids long. Using immunoSEQ multiplex PCR, the repertoire was profiled, and TCRdb retains in-frame clones only, with some absent. The table has approximately 150,000 clones, 79% seen once. Sequenced sample: peripheral blood. The chain links TRBV28 to TRBJ2-3, with D tentatively TRBD2 (6 bases). The sequence was obtained from a woman aged 55 to 70 with COVID-19, enrolled during active disease. The CDR3 reads CASSFRRAEVADTQYF. The CDR3 region has the DNA TGTGCCAGCAGTTTTAGGAGGGCGGAGGTGGCAGATACGCAGTATTTT.